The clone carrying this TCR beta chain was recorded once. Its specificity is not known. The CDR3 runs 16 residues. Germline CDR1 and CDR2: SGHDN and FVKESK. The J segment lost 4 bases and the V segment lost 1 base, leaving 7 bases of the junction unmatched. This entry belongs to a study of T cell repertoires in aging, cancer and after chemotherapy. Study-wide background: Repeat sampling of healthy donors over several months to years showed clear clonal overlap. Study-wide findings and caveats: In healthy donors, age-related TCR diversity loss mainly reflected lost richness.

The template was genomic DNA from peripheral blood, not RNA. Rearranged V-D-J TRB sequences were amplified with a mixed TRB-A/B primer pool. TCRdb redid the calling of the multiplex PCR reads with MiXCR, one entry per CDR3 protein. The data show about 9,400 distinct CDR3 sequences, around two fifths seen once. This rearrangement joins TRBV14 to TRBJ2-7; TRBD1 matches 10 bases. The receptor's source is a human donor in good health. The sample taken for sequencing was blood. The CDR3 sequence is CASSQATGQGIYEQYF. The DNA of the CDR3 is TGTGCCAGCAGCCAAGCTACGGGACAGGGGATTTACGAGCAGTACTTC. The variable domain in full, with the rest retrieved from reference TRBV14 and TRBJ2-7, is EAGVTQFPSHSVIEKGQTVTLRCDPISGHDNLYWYRRVMGKEIKFLLHFVKESKQDESGMPNNRFLAERTGGTYSTLKVQPAELEDSGVYFCASSQATGQGIYEQYFGPGTRLTVT.